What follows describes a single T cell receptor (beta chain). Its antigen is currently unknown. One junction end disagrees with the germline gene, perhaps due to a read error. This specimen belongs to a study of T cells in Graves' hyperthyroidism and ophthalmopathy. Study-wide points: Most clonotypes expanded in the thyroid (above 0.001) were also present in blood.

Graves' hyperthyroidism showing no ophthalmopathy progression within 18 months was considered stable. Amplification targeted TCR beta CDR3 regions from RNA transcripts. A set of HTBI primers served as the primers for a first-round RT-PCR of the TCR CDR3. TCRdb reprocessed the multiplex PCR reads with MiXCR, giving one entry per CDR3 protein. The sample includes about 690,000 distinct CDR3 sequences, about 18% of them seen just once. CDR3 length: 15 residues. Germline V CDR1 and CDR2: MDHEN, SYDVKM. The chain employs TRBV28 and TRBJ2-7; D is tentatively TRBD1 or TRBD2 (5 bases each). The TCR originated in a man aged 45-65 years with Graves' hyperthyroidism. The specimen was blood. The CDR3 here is CASSLTGPGSYAQYF. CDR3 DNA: TGTGCCAGCAGTTTAACGGGACCCGGCTCCTACGCGCAGTACTTC.